The 26 T cell receptor beta chains given below trace back to one sample, sequenced in a study of blood T cell repertoires in COVID-19 (dated by TCRdb to about 2020). Receptors were amplified or captured by the immunoSEQ multiplex PCR assay. The source is immuneACCESS, and TCRdb retained only in-frame sequences with V and J called. Part of the clones is not carried over; for the studies checked, unresolved V genes explain less than half of this, and the remainder is unexplained. This sample has 25,000 or so clones in its table, and 70% to 90% of those were observed once. The biggest ten clones account for roughly 18% of the sample. Sequencing was performed on peripheral blood. Source of these receptors: a woman older than 75 with acute or convalescent COVID-19.

The chain uses TRBV7-2 and TRBJ1-6, with TRBD1 matching over 7 bases. CDR3 length: 15 amino acids. J was trimmed by 2 bases and V by 5 bases; bases with no gene match: 3. Germline lookup yields CDR1 SGHTA and CDR2 FQGNSA. In DNA, the CDR3 is TGTGCCAGCAGCCCTGGGACAGCCTATAATTCACCCCTCCACTTT. Translated: CASSPGTAYNSPLHF.

The chain is built from TRBV27 and TRBJ1-2, with D hard to call. Trimming stripped 4 bases from V and 1 base from J, with 10 bases between. The CDR3 is 14 residues long. Germline V gives CDR1 MNHEY, CDR2 SMNVEV (reference sequence). CDR3 DNA sequence: TGTGCCAGCAGTTCCGCCAGACATAACTATGGCTACACCTTC. Protein: CASSSARHNYGYTF.

The chain couples TRBV14 to TRBJ2-5; unclear D gene. The germline V and J ends were trimmed by 1 base and 6 bases, with 9 bases remaining between them. The CDR3 is made up of 13 amino acids. Germline V gene data show CDR1 as SGHDN and CDR2 as FVKESK. CDR3 region: CASSQGAWKTQYF. The CDR3 DNA reads TGTGCCAGCAGCCAAGGGGCTTGGAAGACCCAGTACTTC.

The V and J genes are TRBV18 and TRBJ1-2; 8 positions match TRBD1. The CDR3 loop spans 15 amino acids. J gave up 2 bases and V 3 bases, and 5 bases lay outside the gene matches. The germline CDR1 and CDR2 sequences are KGHSH and LQKENI. The CDR3 nucleotides are TGTGCCAGCTCACCTGCGGGACAGGCCAACTATGGCTACACCTTC. This sequence encodes CASSPAGQANYGYTF.

In its sample, this clone was seen a few times. The chain recombines TRBV6-5 with TRBJ1-1, with D perhaps TRBD1 (5 bases). V shed 6 bases and J shed 1 base, with 9 bases lying between them. Germline values: CDR1 MNHEY, CDR2 SVGAGI. CDR3 size: 13 residues. CDR3 in DNA: TGTGCCAGCAGGGCGACAGCGAACACTGAAGCTTTCTTT. Encoded protein: CASRATANTEAFF.

The V call is TRBV6-2 or TRBV6-3, the J call TRBJ1-1; D not resolved. The CDR3 has 15 amino acids. Trimming removed 2 bases at V and 6 bases at J, with 16 bases between. Germline V CDR1 and CDR2: MNHEY, SVGEGT. As DNA, the CDR3 is TGTGCCAGCAGTTACCTCGGAGGGTGGTCGTCTGAAGCTTTCTTT. Encoded protein: CASSYLGGWSSEAFF.

This chain connects TRBV2 to TRBJ2-1; 14 bases line up with TRBD2. After removal of 3 bases from V and 7 bases from J, the junction contained 2 bases not matched to a gene. This CDR3 has 15 amino acids. Germline values: CDR1 SNHLY, CDR2 FYNNEI. The CDR3 DNA is TGTGCCAGCAGTGACTGGACTAGCGGGAGGAATGAGCAGTTCTTC. Translating gives CASSDWTSGRNEQFF.

This rearrangement joins TRBV27 to TRBJ1-6; D gene unclear. Looked up from germline, CDR1 is MNHEY and CDR2 is SMNVEV (reference sequence). This CDR3 comprises 18 residues. V was clipped by 3 bases and J by 0 bases, with 15 bases between them. CDR3 in DNA: TGTGCCAGCAGTTTTCGAGTGGCGGCGAGCTCCTATAATTCACCCCTCCACTTT. Protein product: CASSFRVAASSYNSPLHF.

The chain is built from TRBV19 and TRBJ2-1; 14 nucleotides line up with TRBD2. The CDR3 loop spans 17 amino acids. The germline V gene has CDR1 LNHDA and CDR2 SQIVND (reference sequence). Trimming took 3 bases from V and 3 from J; bases not matched to a gene: 4. In DNA form, the CDR3 reads TGTGCCAGTAGTATTAGGACTAGCGGGAGGATCTACAATGAGCAGTTCTTC. It specifies CASSIRTSGRIYNEQFF.

This clone was detected only once. This sequence joins TRBV30 and TRBJ2-5; 9 bases line up with TRBD1. The CDR3 extends over 14 amino acids. Germline values: CDR1 GTSNPN, CDR2 SVGIG (reference sequence). The ends lost 3 bases at V and 1 base at J; junction bases unmatched: 3. CDR3 sequence (DNA): TGTGCCTGGAGGAGACAGGGGGTCCAAGAGACCCAGTACTTC. Translating gives CAWRRQGVQETQYF. The full variable domain, its missing parts supplied by reference TRBV30 and TRBJ2-5, is SQTIHQWPATLVQPVGSPLSLECTVEGTSNPNLYWYRQAAGRGLQLLFYSVGIGQISSEVPQNLSASRPQDRQFILSSKKLLLSDSGFYLCAWRRQGVQETQYFGPGTRLLVL.

This chain uses TRBV7-2 with TRBJ1-4, with TRBD1 identical over 9 bases. CDR1 is SGHTA, CDR2 FQGNSA, per germline. The CDR3 spans 16 residues. V lost 4 bases, J lost 1 base, and 4 bases stayed unmatched. CDR3 region: CASSSQGAITNEKLFF. The CDR3 region has the DNA TGTGCCAGCAGCTCACAGGGGGCGATAACTAATGAAAAACTGTTTTTT.

This clone was found a few times. The CDR3, as DNA: TGTGCCAGCAGCCAAGTCAGCTTAACTACTAACTATGGCTACACCTTC. This sequence encodes CASSQVSLTTNYGYTF. V usage is TRBV3-1 (or the pseudogene TRBV3-2) and J usage is TRBJ1-2, with unresolved D. The germline V gene has CDR1 LGHDT and CDR2 YNNKEL (reference sequence). V was clipped by 1 base and J by 0 bases, with 12 bases between them. The CDR3 runs 16 residues.

The count of this clone is one. CDR3 coding DNA: TGTGCCAGCAGCTCCTACCGTAGCGGGAGGGCCAGGAATGAGCAGTTCTTC. Translation gives CASSSYRSGRARNEQFF. V and J are TRBV5-4 and TRBJ2-1; 11 nucleotides agree with TRBD2. The germline V gene encodes CDR1 SGHNT and CDR2 YYREEE (reference sequence). There are 17 residues in the CDR3. J was trimmed by 7 bases and V by 3 bases; bases with no gene match: 12.

In this sample, this clone turned up once. CDR3 loop: CASSVSTGTLMNTEAFF. The CDR3 nucleotides are TGTGCCAGCAGTGTCTCTACCGGGACATTGATGAACACTGAAGCTTTCTTT. This chain links TRBV6-1 with TRBJ1-1, with a tentative D call TRBD1 (6 bases). Germline V gene data show CDR1 as MNHNS and CDR2 as SASEGT. The CDR3 covers 17 residues. The ends were cut back, 4 bases at V and 0 bases at J, with 18 bases in the middle.

The chain uses TRBV7-9 and TRBJ2-1; 15 positions agree with TRBD2. CDR3 size: 15 residues. CDR1 and CDR2 from the germline V gene are SEHNR and FQNEAQ (reference sequence). Unmatched junction bases numbered 5, after V lost 4 bases and J lost 10 bases. The CDR3 region is CASSSPGLAGGEQFF. The CDR3 DNA reads as TGTGCCAGCAGCTCGCCGGGACTAGCGGGAGGAGAGCAGTTCTTC. The full variable domain, its missing parts supplied by reference TRBV7-9 and TRBJ2-1, is DTGVSQNPRHKITKRGQNVTFRCDPISEHNRLYWYRQTLGQGPEFLTYFQNEAQLEKSRLLSDRFSAERPKGSFSTLEIQRTEQGDSAMYLCASSSPGLAGGEQFFGPGTRLTVL.

The chain links TRBV11-2 to TRBJ1-1, with D perhaps matching TRBD1 (5 bases). Germline CDR1 reads SGHAT; CDR2 reads FQNNGV. This CDR3 is built from 16 residues. V was cut by 5 bases and J by 0 bases, with 16 bases left in between. The CDR3 bases are TGTGCCAGCAGCCCCCGGACAACTATCATGAACACTGAAGCTTTCTTT. Residues: CASSPRTTIMNTEAFF.

The rearrangement uses TRBV10-3 and TRBJ2-1; 13 nucleotides align to TRBD2. V gave up 4 bases and J gave up 9 bases; unmatched junction bases: 12. The CDR3 totals 17 residues. Germline V gene sequence: CDR1 ENHRY, CDR2 SYGVKD. CDR3 loop: CAISGSVLAGGPSEQFF. Written as DNA, the CDR3 is TGTGCCATCAGTGGGTCAGTACTAGCGGGAGGGCCTAGTGAGCAGTTCTTC.

The chain recombines TRBV20-1 with TRBJ2-7; 9 nucleotides match TRBD2. The J segment lost 7 bases and the V segment lost 3 bases, leaving 7 bases of the junction unmatched. CDR3 size: 13 residues. Germline assignment: CDR1 DFQATT and CDR2 SNEGSKA (reference sequence). The CDR3 spells CSASRREGGEQYF. The CDR3 nucleotides are TGCAGTGCTAGTAGGCGGGAGGGTGGGGAGCAGTACTTC.

A word on this clone: Other DNA sequences from this sample encode an identical CDR3 as well. The chain employs TRBV27 and TRBJ2-5; no definite D call. The V gene's germline CDR1 is MNHEY and CDR2 SMNVEV (reference sequence). This CDR3 is built from 13 residues. The ends were cut back, 0 bases at V and 0 bases at J, with 2 bases in the middle. The CDR3 is CASSLSYQETQYF. CDR3 in DNA: TGTGCCAGCAGTTTATCCTACCAAGAGACCCAGTACTTC.

J is TRBJ1-6 and V is TRBV9; D is ambiguous. The CDR3 contains 13 residues. V was clipped by 3 bases and J by 4 bases, with 5 bases between them. Germline CDR1 SGDLS, CDR2 YYNGEE. In DNA, the CDR3 is TGTGCCAGCAGCGGCCTATATAATTCACCCCTCCACTTT. Its translation is CASSGLYNSPLHF. Full variable domain (rest looked up from reference TRBV9 and TRBJ1-6): DSGVTQTPKHLITATGQRVTLRCSPRSGDLSVYWYQQSLDQGLQFLIQYYNGEERAKGNILERFSAQQFPDLHSELNLSSLELGDSALYFCASSGLYNSPLHFGNGTRLTVT.

V gene TRBV10-2 combines with J gene TRBJ1-6; the match to TRBD1 covers 7 bases. CDR3 size: 14 residues. Germline CDR1 WSHSY, CDR2 SAAADI. The J segment lost 7 bases and the V segment lost 4 bases, leaving 4 bases of the junction unmatched. Here the CDR3 DNA reads TGCGCCAGCAGTGGTGCAGGGGGGAATTCACCCCTCCACTTT. Amino acids: CASSGAGGNSPLHF.

The gene calls are TRBV18 and TRBJ2-3, with 10 bases that match TRBD1. V lost 6 bases, J lost 4 bases, and 4 bases stayed unmatched. Germline V gene sequence: CDR1 KGHSH, CDR2 LQKENI. The CDR3 extends over 14 amino acids. CDR3 nucleotides: TGTGCCAGCTCCCGCGACAGGGGGCCAGATACGCAGTATTTT. It encodes CASSRDRGPDTQYF.

The J gene is TRBJ1-4, the V gene TRBV19, with D possibly TRBD1 on 5 matching bases. The CDR3 is made up of 14 amino acids. Trimming took 3 bases from V and 7 from J, leaving 12 bases between them. Germline V gene sequence: CDR1 LNHDA, CDR2 SQIVND (reference sequence). The CDR3 is CASSMGGTGEKLFF. The CDR3 nucleotides read TGTGCCAGTAGTATGGGGGGGACGGGTGAAAAACTGTTTTTT.

The rearrangement links TRBV9 to TRBJ2-1; 8 positions agree with TRBD2. The CDR3 spans 15 residues. Germline CDR1 SGDLS, CDR2 YYNGEE. V shed 2 bases and J 2 bases; nucleotides not matched to a gene: 3. The CDR3: CASSVTSAPYNEQFF. The CDR3 nucleotides read TGTGCCAGCAGCGTGACTAGCGCCCCCTACAATGAGCAGTTCTTC.

The chain recombines TRBV4-1 with TRBJ1-1; D not resolved. Trimming stripped 0 bases from V and 5 bases from J, with 13 bases between. In germline, CDR1 is MGHRA, CDR2 YSYEKL. CDR3 length: 15 residues. In DNA, the CDR3 is TGCGCCAGCAGCCAAGAAGTCGCAGGTTATACTGAAGCTTTCTTT. Residues: CASSQEVAGYTEAFF.

This clone was observed a handful of times. This chain links TRBV9 with TRBJ1-2; D is ambiguous. Trimming shortened V by 0 bases and J by 1 base, and 7 bases separated the two germline ends. Per the germline V gene, CDR1 is SGDLS and CDR2 is YYNGEE. CDR3 length: 14 residues. This CDR3 is CASSVEQFNYGYTF. DNA of the CDR3: TGTGCCAGCAGCGTAGAACAGTTTAACTATGGCTACACCTTC.